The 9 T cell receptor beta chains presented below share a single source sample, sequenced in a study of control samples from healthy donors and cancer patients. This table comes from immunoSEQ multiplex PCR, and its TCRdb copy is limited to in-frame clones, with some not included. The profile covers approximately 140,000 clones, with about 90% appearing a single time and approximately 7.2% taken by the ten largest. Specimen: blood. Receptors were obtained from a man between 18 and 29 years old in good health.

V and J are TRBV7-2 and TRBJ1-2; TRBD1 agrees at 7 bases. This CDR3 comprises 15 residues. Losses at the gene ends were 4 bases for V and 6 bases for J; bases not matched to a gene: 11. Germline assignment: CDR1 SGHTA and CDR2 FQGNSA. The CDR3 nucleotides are TGTGCCAGCAGCTCCCATCCCGGGGACAGAGATGGCTACACCTTC. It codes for CASSSHPGDRDGYTF.

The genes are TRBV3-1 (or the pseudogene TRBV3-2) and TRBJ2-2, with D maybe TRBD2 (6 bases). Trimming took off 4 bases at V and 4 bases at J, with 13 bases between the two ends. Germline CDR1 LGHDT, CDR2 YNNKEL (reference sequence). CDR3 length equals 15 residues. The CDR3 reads CASSPWDSPTGELFF. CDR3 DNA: TGTGCCAGCAGCCCTTGGGACTCCCCCACCGGGGAGCTGTTTTTT.

The CDR3 loop reads CSAGTGGSNEQFF. The CDR3 DNA reads TGCAGCGCTGGGACAGGAGGGAGCAATGAGCAGTTCTTC. V usage is TRBV29-1 and J usage is TRBJ2-1; TRBD1 aligns across 8 bases. The germline CDR1 and CDR2 sequences are SQVTM and ANQGSEA. CDR3 length: 13 residues. The junction had 8 bases not matched to a gene; V was cut back by 7 bases and J by 6 bases.

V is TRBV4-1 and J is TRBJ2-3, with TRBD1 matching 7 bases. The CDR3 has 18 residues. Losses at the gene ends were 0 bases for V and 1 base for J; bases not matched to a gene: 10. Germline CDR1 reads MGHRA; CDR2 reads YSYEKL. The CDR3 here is CASSQDLDSGTGTDTQYF. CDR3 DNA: TGCGCCAGCAGCCAAGATCTTGATTCCGGGACAGGCACAGATACGCAGTATTTT.

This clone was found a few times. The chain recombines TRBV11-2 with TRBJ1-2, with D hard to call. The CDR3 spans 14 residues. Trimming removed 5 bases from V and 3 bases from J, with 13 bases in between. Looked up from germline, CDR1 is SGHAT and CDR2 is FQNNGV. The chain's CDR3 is CASSVGVQDYGYTF. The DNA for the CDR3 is TGTGCCAGCAGCGTCGGGGTGCAGGACTATGGCTACACCTTC.

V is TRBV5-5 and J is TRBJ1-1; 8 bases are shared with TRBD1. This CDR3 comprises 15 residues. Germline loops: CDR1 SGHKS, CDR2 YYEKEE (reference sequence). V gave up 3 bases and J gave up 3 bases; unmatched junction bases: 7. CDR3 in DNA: TGTGCCAGCAGCTCGTACAGGGGGGCGGACACTGAAGCTTTCTTT. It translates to CASSSYRGADTEAFF. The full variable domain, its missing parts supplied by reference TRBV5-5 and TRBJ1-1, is DAGVTQSPTHLIKTRGQQVTLRCSPISGHKSVSWYQQVLGQGPQFIFQYYEKEERGRGNFPDRFSARQFPNYSSELNVNALLLGDSALYLCASSSYRGADTEAFFGQGTRLTVV.

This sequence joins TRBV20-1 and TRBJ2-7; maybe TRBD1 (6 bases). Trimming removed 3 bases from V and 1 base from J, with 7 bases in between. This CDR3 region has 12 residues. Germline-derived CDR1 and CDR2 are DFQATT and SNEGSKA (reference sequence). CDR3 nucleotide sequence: TGCAGTGCTAGTGGGACATCCTACGAGCAGTACTTC. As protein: CSASGTSYEQYF.

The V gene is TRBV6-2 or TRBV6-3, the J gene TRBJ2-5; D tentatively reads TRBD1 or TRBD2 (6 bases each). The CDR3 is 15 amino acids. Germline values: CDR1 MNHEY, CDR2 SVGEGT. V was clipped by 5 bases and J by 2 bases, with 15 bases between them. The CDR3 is CASSLLRGPQETQYF. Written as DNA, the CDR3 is TGTGCCAGCAGTCTTCTACGGGGGCCACAAGAGACCCAGTACTTC.

Written as DNA, the CDR3 is TGTGCCAGTTCAAACCCCCGAGCGCAGGGACACACCGGGGAGCTGTTTTTT. Residues: CASSNPRAQGHTGELFF. V gene TRBV19 combines with J gene TRBJ2-2; D may be TRBD1 or TRBD2 (5 bases each). The CDR3 is 17 residues long. Per germline, CDR1 LNHDA and CDR2 SQIVND (reference sequence). Trimming took off 8 bases at V and 3 bases at J, with 22 bases between the two ends.